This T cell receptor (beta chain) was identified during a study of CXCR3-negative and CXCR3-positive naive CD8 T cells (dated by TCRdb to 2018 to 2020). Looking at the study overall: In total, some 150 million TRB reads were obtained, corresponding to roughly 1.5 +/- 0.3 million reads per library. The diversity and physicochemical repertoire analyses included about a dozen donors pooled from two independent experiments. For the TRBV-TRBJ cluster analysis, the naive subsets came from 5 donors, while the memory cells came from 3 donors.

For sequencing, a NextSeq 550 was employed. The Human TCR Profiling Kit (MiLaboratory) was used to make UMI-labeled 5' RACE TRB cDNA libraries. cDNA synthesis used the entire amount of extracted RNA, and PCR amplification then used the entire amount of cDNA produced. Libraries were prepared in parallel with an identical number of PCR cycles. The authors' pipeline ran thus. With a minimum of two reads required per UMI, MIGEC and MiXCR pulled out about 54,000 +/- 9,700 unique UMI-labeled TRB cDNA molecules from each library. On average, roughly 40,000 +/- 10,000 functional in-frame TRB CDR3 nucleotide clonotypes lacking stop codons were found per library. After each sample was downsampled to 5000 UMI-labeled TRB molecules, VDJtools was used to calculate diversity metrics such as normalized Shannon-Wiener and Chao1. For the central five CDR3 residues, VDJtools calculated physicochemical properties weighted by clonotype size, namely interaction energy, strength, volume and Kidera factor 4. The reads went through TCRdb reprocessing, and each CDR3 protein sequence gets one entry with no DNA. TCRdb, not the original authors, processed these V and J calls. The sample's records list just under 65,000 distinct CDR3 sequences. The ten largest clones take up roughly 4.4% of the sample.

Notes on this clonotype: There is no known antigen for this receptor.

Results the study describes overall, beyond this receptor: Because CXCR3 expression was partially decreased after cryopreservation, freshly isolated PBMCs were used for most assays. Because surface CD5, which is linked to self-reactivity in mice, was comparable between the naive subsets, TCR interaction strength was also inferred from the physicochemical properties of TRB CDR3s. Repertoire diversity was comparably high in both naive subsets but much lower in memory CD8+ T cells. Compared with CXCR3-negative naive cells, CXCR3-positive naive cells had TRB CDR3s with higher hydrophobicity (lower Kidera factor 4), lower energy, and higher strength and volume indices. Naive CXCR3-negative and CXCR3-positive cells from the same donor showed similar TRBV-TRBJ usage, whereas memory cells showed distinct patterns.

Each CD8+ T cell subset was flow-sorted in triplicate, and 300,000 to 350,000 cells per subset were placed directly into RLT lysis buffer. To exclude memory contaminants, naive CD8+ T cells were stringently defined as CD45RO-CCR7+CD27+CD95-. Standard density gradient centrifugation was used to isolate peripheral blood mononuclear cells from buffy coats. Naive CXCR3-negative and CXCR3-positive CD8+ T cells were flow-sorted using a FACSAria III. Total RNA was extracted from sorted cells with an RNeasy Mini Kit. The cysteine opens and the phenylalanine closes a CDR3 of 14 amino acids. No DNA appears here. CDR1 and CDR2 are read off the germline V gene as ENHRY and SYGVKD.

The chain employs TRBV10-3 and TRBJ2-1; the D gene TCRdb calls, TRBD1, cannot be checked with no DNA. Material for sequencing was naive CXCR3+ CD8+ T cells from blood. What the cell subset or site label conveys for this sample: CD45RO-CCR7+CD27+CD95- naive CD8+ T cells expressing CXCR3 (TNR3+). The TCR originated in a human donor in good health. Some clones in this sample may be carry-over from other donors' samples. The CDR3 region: CAISEPGVSNEQFF.